These T cell receptor beta chains were read from a single sample in a study of T cells in Graves' hyperthyroidism and ophthalmopathy. TCRdb re-called the multiplex PCR reads through MiXCR, storing one row per CDR3 protein. This table has around 380,000 distinct CDR3 sequences, roughly 12% appearing once. The sample was blood. The source is a young man with Graves' hyperthyroidism that later progressed to Graves' ophthalmopathy. CDR3s include the opening cysteine and the closing phenylalanine or tryptophan. The D gene is left open where the match is weak. Only part of the rows carry a size: once, few, many, or a class if the clone is expanded.

>NA|TRBV10-3|TRBJ2-1|NA
TGTGCCACCCTATCTGGCAGGGGAACTATCAATGAGCAGTTCTTC
CATLSGRGTINEQFF
>NA|TRBV7-3|TRBJ2-3|many
TGTGCCAGCAGCTTAACGTCGGGAATCACAGATACGCAGTATTTT
CASSLTSGITDTQYF
>NA|TRBV7-2|TRBJ1-3|NA
TGTGCCAGCTCAGCTTTCTCTGGAAACACCATATATTTT
CASSAFSGNTIYF
>NA|TRBV6-1|TRBJ2-3|once
TGTGCCAGCAGTGAACGGGGGGAGGGGGCGAGAGATACGCAGTATTTT
CASSERGEGARDTQYF
>TRBD2|TRBV6-1|TRBJ2-7|many
TGTGCCAGCAGTCTGCGGGGGGCGAGCTCCTACGAGCAGTACTTC
CASSLRGASSYEQYF
>NA|TRBV29-1|TRBJ2-7|many
TGCAGCGTTGAACACCCCGGGAACCCCGACCCCTACGAGCAGTACTTC
CSVEHPGNPDPYEQYF
>TRBD2|TRBV7-8|TRBJ2-1|many
TGTGCCAGCAGCTCGGGACTAGCGGGGGTCAAATTCCCCCACAATGAGCAGTTCTTC
CASSSGLAGVKFPHNEQFF
>NA|TRBV18|TRBJ1-6|few
TGTGCCAGCTCACCCCGGGAACCACCGGGAGACTCACCCCTCCACTTT
CASSPREPPGDSPLHF
>TRBD2|TRBV27|TRBJ2-7|NA
TGTGCCAGCAGGCGACTAGCGGGCTCCTACGAGCAGTACTTC
CASRRLAGSYEQYF
>NA|TRBV7-2|TRBJ2-7|many
TGTGCCAGCAGCTTGTTACGTGGCGAGCAGTACTTC
CASSLLRGEQYF
>TRBD2|TRBV3-1|TRBJ2-5|many
TGTGCCAGCAGCCATAATAGCGGGTTCCAAGAGACCCAGTACTTC
CASSHNSGFQETQYF
>NA|TRBV9|TRBJ2-2|NA
TGTGCCAGCAGCGTAAGGGGGGACGGGGAGCTGTTTTTT
CASSVRGDGELFF
>TRBD2|TRBV9|TRBJ2-3|NA
TGTGCCAGCAGCGTAGGGGGGACTAGCGGGGGGGCGACAGATACGCAGTATTTT
CASSVGGTSGGATDTQYF
>NA|TRBV5-4|TRBJ1-1|NA
TGTGCCAGCGGGGACGGCATGAACACTGAAGCTTTCTTT
CASGDGMNTEAFF
>NA|TRBV5-5|TRBJ2-3|many
TGTGCCAGCAGCTTTGACAGTGGCACAGATACGCAGTATTTT
CASSFDSGTDTQYF
>TRBD1|TRBV24-1|TRBJ2-2|many
TGTGCCACCAGACCCACAGGGGGCGGTAACACCGGGGAGCTGTTTTTT
CATRPTGGGNTGELFF
>NA|TRBV16|TRBJ1-1|NA
TGTGCCAGCAGCCAACACGATCTTGAAGCTTTCTTT
CASSQHDLEAFF
>NA|TRBV29-1|TRBJ2-2|few
TGCAGCGTAAGGACAGCGAACACCGGGGAGCTGTTTTTT
CSVRTANTGELFF
>TRBD1|TRBV20-1|TRBJ1-2|many
TGCAGTGCTAGAGATGTATCAGGGGGCTTCGGCTACACCTTC
CSARDVSGGFGYTF
>NA|TRBV20-1|TRBJ1-2|few
TGCAGTGGGTCGTTGCGCTATGGCTACACCTTC
CSGSLRYGYTF
>TRBD1|TRBV4-1|TRBJ1-2|few
TGCGCCAGCAGCCAAGATCCACAGGGGAGGGCCTCTAACTATGGCTACACCTTC
CASSQDPQGRASNYGYTF
>NA|TRBV12-3/TRBV12-4|TRBJ2-3|many
TGTGCCAGCAGCCTGGACAGAAGCACAGATACGCAGTATTTT
CASSLDRSTDTQYF
>NA|TRBV7-2|TRBJ1-6|few
TGTGCCAGCAGCCCGGGCCCCTTCGGTTCACCCCTCCACTTT
CASSPGPFGSPLHF
>NA|TRBV11-3|TRBJ2-5|many
TGTGCCAGCAGCCCCAGGGGGGGACAAGAGACCCAGTACTTC
CASSPRGGQETQYF
>NA|TRBV15|TRBJ1-5|many
TGTGCCACCAGCAGAGATCTTGGGGGAAGTCAGCCCCAGCATTTT
CATSRDLGGSQPQHF
>NA|TRBV29-1|TRBJ1-1|NA
TGCAGCGTCTCCATCGGGTCGTGGACTGAAGCTTTCTTT
CSVSIGSWTEAFF
>TRBD1|TRBV28|TRBJ1-5|many
TGTGCCAGCAGTTTGGGACAGTACGAGCAGCCCCAGCATTTT
CASSLGQYEQPQHF